This T cell receptor beta chain was sequenced during a study of T cell responses to AZD1222 COVID-19 vaccine. Assay used: immunoSEQ multiplex PCR; TCRdb lists only in-frame clones, some missing. The sample lists 100,000 or so clones, approximately 86% occurring once. Germline loops: CDR1 MNHEY, CDR2 SMNVEV (reference sequence). V was cut by 3 bases and J by 3 bases, with 12 bases left in between. The CDR3 loop spans 14 amino acids. This TCR came from an adult in good health. The chain joins TRBV27 to TRBJ2-7; D gene unclear. The sequenced sample was peripheral blood, obtained on day 0 of AZD1222 vaccination. DNA for the CDR3: TGTGCCAGCAGTTTGGGGTCCTTAAACTACGAGCAGTACTTC. Translating it yields CASSLGSLNYEQYF.